This T cell receptor (beta chain) was retrieved from a study of blood T cell repertoires in COVID-19. Study-level information: The United States, Italy and Spain supplied acute and convalescent COVID-19 samples. T cells, B-cell-depleted T cells, or PBMCs supplied cDNA or gDNA.

As processed by the authors: Amplified reference gene primers provided the basis for estimating nucleated cell counts. Clones were sequenced by immunoSEQ multiplex PCR, and TCRdb holds only the in-frame ones, with some missing. Clone size and V and J calls were adopted from that table, with D and trimming inferred from the DNA. In the table there are more than 200,000 clones, around nine tenths of which are singletons. Germline CDR1 reads KGHSH; CDR2 reads LQKENI. The length of the CDR3 is 16 residues. The ends were cut back, 2 bases at V and 1 base at J, with 11 bases in the middle. Material: peripheral blood. The V call is TRBV18, the J call TRBJ2-2, with D possibly TRBD2 on 6 matching bases. This TCR came from a middle-aged man with acute or convalescent COVID-19. As DNA, the CDR3 is TGTGCCAGCTCACCAAACCCGGGGGTGAACACCGGGGAGCTGTTTTTT. This encodes CASSPNPGVNTGELFF.